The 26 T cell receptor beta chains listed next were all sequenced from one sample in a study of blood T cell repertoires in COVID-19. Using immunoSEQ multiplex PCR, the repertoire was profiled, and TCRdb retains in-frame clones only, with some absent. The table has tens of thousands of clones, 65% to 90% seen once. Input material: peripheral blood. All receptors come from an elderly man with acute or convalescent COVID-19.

Here the CDR3 DNA reads TGCGCCAGCAGCTTGGTTGCTGCGGGAACATACGAGCAGTACTTC. This encodes CASSLVAAGTYEQYF. The rearrangement joins TRBV5-1 to TRBJ2-7, with D possibly matching TRBD2 (6 bases). The CDR3 has 15 residues. V lost 0 bases and J lost 4, with 14 bases in between. From germline, CDR1 is SGHRS and CDR2 YFSETQ. Full variable domain (outside the CDR3, taken from reference TRBV5-1 and TRBJ2-7): KAGVTQTPRYLIKTRGQQVTLSCSPISGHRSVSWYQQTPGQGLQFLFEYFSETQRNKGNFPGRFSGRQFSNSRSEMNVSTLELGDSALYLCASSLVAAGTYEQYFGPGTRLTVT.

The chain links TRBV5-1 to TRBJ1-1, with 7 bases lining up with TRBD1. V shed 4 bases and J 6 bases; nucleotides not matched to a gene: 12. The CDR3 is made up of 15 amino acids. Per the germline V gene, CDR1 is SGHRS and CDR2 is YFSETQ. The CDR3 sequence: CASSAETGIVAEAFF. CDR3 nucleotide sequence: TGCGCCAGCAGCGCCGAGACAGGGATAGTAGCTGAAGCTTTCTTT.

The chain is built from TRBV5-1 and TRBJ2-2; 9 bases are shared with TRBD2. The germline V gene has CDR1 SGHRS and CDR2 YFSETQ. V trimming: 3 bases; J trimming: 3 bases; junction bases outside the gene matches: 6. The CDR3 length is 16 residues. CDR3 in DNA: TGCGCCAGCAGCTCCGGGACTAGCCGTGACACCGGGGAGCTGTTTTTT. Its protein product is CASSSGTSRDTGELFF.

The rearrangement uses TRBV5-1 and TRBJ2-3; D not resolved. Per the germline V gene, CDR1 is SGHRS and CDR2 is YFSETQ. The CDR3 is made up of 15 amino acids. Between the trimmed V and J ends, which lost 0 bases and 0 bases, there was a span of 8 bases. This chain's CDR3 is CASSLGVASTDTQYF. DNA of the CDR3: TGCGCCAGCAGCTTGGGTGTGGCAAGCACAGATACGCAGTATTTT.

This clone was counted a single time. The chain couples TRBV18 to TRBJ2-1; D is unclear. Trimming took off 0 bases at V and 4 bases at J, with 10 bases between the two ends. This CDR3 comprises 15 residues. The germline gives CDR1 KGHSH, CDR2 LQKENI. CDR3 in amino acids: CASSPPAPSYNEQFF. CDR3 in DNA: TGTGCCAGCTCACCACCAGCCCCGTCTTACAATGAGCAGTTCTTC.

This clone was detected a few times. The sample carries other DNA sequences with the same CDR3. The CDR3 region is CASSDRGITNEKLFF. CDR3 coding DNA: TGTGCCAGCAGTGATCGAGGGATCACTAATGAAAAACTGTTTTTT. This sequence joins TRBV2 and TRBJ1-4, with D unclear. With 3 bases removed from V and 2 bases from J, the gap between germline ends came to 10 bases. Looked up from germline, CDR1 is SNHLY and CDR2 is FYNNEI. The CDR3 loop spans 15 amino acids.

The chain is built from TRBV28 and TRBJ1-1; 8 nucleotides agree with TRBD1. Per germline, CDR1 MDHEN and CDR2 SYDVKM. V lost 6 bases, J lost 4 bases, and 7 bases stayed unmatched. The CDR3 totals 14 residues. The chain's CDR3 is CASRRQGRTTEAFF. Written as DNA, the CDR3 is TGTGCCAGCAGACGACAGGGGAGAACCACTGAAGCTTTCTTT. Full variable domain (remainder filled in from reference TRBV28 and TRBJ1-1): DVKVTQSSRYLVKRTGEKVFLECVQDMDHENMFWYRQDPGLGLRLIYFSYDVKMKEKGDIPEGYSVSREKKERFSLILESASTNQTSMYLCASRRQGRTTEAFFGQGTRLTVV.

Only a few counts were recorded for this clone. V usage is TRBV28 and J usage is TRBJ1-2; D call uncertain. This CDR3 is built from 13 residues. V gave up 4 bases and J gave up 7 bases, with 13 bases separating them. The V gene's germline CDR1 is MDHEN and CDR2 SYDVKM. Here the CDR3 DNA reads TGTGCCAGCAGTTCCGGGATACGGCTTGGCTACACCTTC. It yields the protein CASSSGIRLGYTF.

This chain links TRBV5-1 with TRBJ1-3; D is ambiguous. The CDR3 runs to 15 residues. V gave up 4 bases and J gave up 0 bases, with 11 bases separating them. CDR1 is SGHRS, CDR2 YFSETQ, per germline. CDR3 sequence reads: CASSVDASSGNTIYF. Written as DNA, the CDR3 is TGCGCCAGCAGCGTGGACGCTAGCTCTGGAAACACCATATATTTT.

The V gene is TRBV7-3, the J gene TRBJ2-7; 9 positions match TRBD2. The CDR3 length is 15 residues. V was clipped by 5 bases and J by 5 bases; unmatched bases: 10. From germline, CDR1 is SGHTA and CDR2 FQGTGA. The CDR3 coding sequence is TGTGCCAGCAGCGCGGGAGGGTTTAGGGGTAACGAGCAGTACTTC. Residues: CASSAGGFRGNEQYF.

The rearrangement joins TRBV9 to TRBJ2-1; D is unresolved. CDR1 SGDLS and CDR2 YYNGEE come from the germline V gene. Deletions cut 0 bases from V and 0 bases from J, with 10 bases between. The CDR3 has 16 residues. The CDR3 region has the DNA TGTGCCAGCAGCGTAGTTGGGCGTAGCTCCTACAATGAGCAGTTCTTC. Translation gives CASSVVGRSSYNEQFF.

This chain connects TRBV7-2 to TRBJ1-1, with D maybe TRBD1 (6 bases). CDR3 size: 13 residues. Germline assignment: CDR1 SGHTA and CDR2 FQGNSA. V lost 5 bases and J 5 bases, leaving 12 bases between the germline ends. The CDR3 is CASSQGGETEAFF. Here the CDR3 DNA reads TGTGCCAGCAGCCAAGGGGGGGAGACTGAAGCTTTCTTT. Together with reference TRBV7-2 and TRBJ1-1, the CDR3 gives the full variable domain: GAGVSQSPSNKVTEKGKDVELRCDPISGHTALYWYRQSLGQGLEFLIYFQGNSAPDKSGLPSDRFSAERTGGSVSTLTIQRTQQEDSAVYLCASSQGGETEAFFGQGTRLTVV.

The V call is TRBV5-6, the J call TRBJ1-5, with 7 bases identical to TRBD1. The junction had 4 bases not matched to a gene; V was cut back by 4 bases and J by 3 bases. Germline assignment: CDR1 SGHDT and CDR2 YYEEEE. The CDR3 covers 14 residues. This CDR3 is CASSTGQPNQPQHF. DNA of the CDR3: TGTGCCAGCAGCACGGGACAGCCCAATCAGCCCCAGCATTTT. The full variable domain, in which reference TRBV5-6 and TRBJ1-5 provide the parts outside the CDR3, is DAGVTQSPTHLIKTRGQQVTLRCSPKSGHDTVSWYQQALGQGPQFIFQYYEEEERQRGNFPDRFSGHQFPNYSSELNVNALLLGDSALYLCASSTGQPNQPQHFGDGTRLSIL.

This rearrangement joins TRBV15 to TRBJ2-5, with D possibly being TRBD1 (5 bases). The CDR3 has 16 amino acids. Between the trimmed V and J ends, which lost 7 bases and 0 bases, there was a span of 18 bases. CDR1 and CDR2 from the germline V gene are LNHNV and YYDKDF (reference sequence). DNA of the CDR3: TGTGCCACCACCCAGAGTTACTTCAGGGACCAAGAGACCCAGTACTTC. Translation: CATTQSYFRDQETQYF.

The CDR3 sequence: CASSISGGIYEQYF. The CDR3 DNA follows: TGTGCCAGTAGTATCTCCGGCGGAATCTACGAGCAGTACTTC. This chain uses TRBV19 with TRBJ2-7, with D unclear. There are 14 residues in the CDR3. Between the trimmed V and J ends, which lost 3 bases and 3 bases, there was a span of 12 bases. The germline V gene has CDR1 LNHDA and CDR2 SQIVND (reference sequence).

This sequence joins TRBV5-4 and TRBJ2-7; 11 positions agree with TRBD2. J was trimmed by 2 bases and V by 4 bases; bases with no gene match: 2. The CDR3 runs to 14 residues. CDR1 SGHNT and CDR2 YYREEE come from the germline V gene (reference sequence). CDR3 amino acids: CASSATSGTYEQYF. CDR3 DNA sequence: TGTGCCAGCAGCGCGACTAGCGGGACCTACGAGCAGTACTTC.

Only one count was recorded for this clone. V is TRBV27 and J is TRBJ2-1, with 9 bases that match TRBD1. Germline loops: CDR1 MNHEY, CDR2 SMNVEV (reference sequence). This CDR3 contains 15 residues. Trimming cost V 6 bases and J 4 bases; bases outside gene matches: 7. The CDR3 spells CASSRQGEGYNEQFF. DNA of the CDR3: TGTGCCAGCAGCCGACAGGGGGAAGGGTACAATGAGCAGTTCTTC.

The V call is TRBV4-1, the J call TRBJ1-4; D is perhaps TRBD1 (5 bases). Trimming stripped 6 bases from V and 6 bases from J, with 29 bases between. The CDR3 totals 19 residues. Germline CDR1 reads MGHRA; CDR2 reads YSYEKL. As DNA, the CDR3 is TGCGCCAGCAGTCAGCCAAGAATTCAGAGTATTGGAGGGGATGAAAAACTGTTTTTT. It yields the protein CASSQPRIQSIGGDEKLFF.

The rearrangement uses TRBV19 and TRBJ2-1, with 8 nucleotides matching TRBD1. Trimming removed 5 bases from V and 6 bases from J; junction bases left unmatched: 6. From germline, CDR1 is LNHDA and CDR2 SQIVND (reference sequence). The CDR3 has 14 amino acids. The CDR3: CASSLWTGSNEQFF. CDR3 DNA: TGTGCCAGTAGTTTGTGGACAGGGAGCAATGAGCAGTTCTTC.

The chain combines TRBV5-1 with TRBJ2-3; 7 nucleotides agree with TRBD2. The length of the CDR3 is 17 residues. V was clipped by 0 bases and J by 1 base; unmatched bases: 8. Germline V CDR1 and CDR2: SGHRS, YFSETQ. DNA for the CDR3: TGCGCCAGCAGCTTGGCGCCGGGGGGTGATCGCACAGATACGCAGTATTTT. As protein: CASSLAPGGDRTDTQYF.

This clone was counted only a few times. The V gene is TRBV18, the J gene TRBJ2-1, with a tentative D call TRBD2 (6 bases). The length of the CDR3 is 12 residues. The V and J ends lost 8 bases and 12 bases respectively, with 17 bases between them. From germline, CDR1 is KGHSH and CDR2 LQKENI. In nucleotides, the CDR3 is TGTGCCAGCCCCGGCGGGGTCGGTGGGCAGTTCTTC. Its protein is CASPGGVGGQFF.

The CDR3 sequence: CASSQQGRTDTQYF. The CDR3 bases are TGTGCCAGCAGCCAACAGGGGCGAACAGATACGCAGTATTTT. The V call is TRBV11-3, the J call TRBJ2-3, with 7 bases identical to TRBD1. Trimming at V came to 5 bases and at J to 3 bases, leaving 5 bases not matched to a gene. CDR1 is SGHNT, CDR2 YENEEA, per germline. The CDR3 has 14 amino acids.

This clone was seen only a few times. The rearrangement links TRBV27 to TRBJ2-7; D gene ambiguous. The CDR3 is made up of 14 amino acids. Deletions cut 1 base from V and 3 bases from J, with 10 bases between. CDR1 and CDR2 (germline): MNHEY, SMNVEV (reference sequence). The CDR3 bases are TGTGCCAGCAGTTTATTGCCAGGCCTCTACGAGCAGTACTTC. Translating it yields CASSLLPGLYEQYF.

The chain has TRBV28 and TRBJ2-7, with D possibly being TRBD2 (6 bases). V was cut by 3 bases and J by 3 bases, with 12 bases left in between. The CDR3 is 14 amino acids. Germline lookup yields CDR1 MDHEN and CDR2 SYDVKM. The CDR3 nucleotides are TGTGCCAGCAGTTTGCGGGGTCTAAGCTACGAGCAGTACTTC. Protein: CASSLRGLSYEQYF.

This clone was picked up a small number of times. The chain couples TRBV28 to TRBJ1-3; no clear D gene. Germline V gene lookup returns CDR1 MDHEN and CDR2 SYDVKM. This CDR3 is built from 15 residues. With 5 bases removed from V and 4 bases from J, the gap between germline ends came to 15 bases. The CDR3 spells CASSTTTASGNTIYF. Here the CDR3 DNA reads TGTGCCAGCAGTACCACGACTGCGTCGGGAAACACCATATATTTT.

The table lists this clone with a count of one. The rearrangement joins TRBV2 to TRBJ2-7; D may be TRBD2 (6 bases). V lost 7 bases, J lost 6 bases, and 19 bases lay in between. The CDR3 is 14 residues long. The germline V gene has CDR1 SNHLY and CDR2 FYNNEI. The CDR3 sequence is CASKTGTSSSEQYF. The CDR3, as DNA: TGTGCCAGCAAGACCGGGACTTCTAGTAGCGAGCAGTACTTC.